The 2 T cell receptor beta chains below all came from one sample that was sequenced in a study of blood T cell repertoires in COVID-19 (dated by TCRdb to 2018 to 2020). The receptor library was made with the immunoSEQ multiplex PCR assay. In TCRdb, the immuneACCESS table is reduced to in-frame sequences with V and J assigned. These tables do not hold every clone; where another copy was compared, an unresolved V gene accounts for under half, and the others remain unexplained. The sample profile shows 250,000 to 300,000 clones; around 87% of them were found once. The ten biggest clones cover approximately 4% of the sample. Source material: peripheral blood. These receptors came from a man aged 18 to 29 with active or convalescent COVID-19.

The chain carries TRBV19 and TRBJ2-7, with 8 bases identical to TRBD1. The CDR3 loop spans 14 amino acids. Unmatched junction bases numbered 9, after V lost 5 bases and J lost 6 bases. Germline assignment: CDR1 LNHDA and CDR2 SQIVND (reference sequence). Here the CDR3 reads CASSPDRGKGEQYF. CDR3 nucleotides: TGTGCCAGTAGTCCCGACAGGGGTAAGGGCGAGCAGTACTTC. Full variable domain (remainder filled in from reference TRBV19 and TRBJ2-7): DGGITQSPKYLFRKEGQNVTLSCEQNLNHDAMYWYRQDPGQGLRLIYYSQIVNDFQKGDIAEGYSVSREKKESFPLTVTSAQKNPTAFYLCASSPDRGKGEQYFGPGTRLTVT.

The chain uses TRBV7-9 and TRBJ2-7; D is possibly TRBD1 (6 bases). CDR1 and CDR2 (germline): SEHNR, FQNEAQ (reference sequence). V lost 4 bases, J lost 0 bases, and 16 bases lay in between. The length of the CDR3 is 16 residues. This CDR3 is CASSYRWGPSSYEQYF. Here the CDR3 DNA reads TGTGCCAGCAGCTACCGGTGGGGGCCCAGCTCCTACGAGCAGTACTTC.